The entry below gives a single T cell receptor (beta chain) sequence along with its context. This clonotype was counted many times. Which antigen it targets is not known. It has no much larger one-base neighbor in the sample; base qualities were not kept. Library construction relied on 5' RACE. The sequencer listed for this sample is NextSeq 500. To correct for sequencing error and PCR bias, the TCR library protocol tagged individual cDNA molecules with unique molecular identifiers. Both TCR alpha and beta chains were sequenced, and tight co-correlation was observed between alpha and beta sequence abundances in each sample. As for how the authors treated the data: Decombinator V4 was used to perform V gene, J gene and CDR3 annotation of TCR sequences. TCRs were defined as expanded if a significant change between any two time points was detected under a Poisson model with p below 0.0001. TCR abundances were normalised to the total number of TCRs sequenced per sample and expressed as counts per million. TRAV1-2 paired with TRAJ12, TRAJ20 or TRAJ33 defined MAIT TCRs, while TRAV10 paired with TRAJ18 defined iNKT TCRs. VDJdb, accessed 1 November 2021, was searched for CMV, EBV and SARS-CoV-2 annotated TCRs, excluding TCRs annotated for multiple antigens. Starting from the raw public reads, TCRdb applied fastp trimming at Q25, assembled clones with MiXCR and retained in-frame beta chains. When rows share a CDR3 protein, they turn into one entry using the most common DNA and genes. Here the V and J calls rest on TCRdb's processing, not on the authors' analysis. In all, the sample holds about 90,000 distinct CDR3 sequences, and roughly 12% of those were seen once. Nearly 4.5% of the sample is taken by the ten largest.

This was a case-control study nested in a cohort of healthcare workers in London, UK, who had nasopharyngeal swab PCR tests and blood samples taken every week. Between 23 and 31 March 2020, the week of the UK lockdown, healthcare workers were enrolled and then followed up weekly for as long as 16 weeks. These data belong to a study of early T cells in non-severe SARS-CoV-2 infection (dated by TCRdb to 2020 to 2022). Background on the whole study: TCR sequencing used bulk RNA from unsorted whole blood, so alpha and beta chains could not be paired.

On the study overall, not on this receptor specifically: Matching against VDJdb was skewed toward anti-spike CD8 responses, likely underestimated virus-specific expansions, and missed private and CD4 specificities.

The CDR3 numbers 14 residues from cysteine through phenylalanine. The sequence is cut down to CDR3 DNA, 42 bases in frame from base 1. V trim: 3 bases; J trim: 0 bases; unmatched bases: 3. Per the germline V gene, SGHTS is the CDR1 and YDEGEE is the CDR2. The sequenced sample was whole blood, obtained at baseline. The TCR comes from an adult who was a healthcare worker with PCR-confirmed SARS-CoV-2 infection or an uninfected control (not recorded which). Recombination connected TRBV5-8 to TRBJ2-7; 7 central bases correspond to TRBD1. The DNA reads TGTGCCAGCAGCTGGGGACAGCGCTCCTACGAGCAGTACTTC. Its translation reads: CASSWGQRSYEQYF.